These T cell receptor beta chains were read from a single sample in a study of blood T cells in healthy people across ages. TCRdb passed the 5' RACE reads through MiXCR, listing each CDR3 protein once. The profile shows 720,000 or so distinct CDR3 sequences, less than 45% of them singletons. Sequencing was done on a sample of blood. Receptors originate from a man older than 75 in good health. CDR3s include the opening cysteine and the closing phenylalanine or tryptophan. Each record gives: J gene, D gene, V gene, clone size, CDR3 DNA, CDR3 protein. A D gene is named only where the DNA matches it firmly. A row's size may be missing; if present it is once, few, many or a size class.

J gene: TRBJ2-7
D gene: .
V gene: TRBV12-3/TRBV12-4
clone size: .
CDR3 DNA: TGTGCCAGCAGTTTTAACAGACGCTCCTACGAGCAGTACTTC
CDR3 protein: CASSFNRRSYEQYF

J gene: TRBJ2-1
D gene: TRBD1
V gene: TRBV7-9
clone size: few
CDR3 DNA: TGTGCCAGCAGCGCTCGGGACAGGGGGGGAGATGAGCAGTTCTTC
CDR3 protein: CASSARDRGGDEQFF

J gene: TRBJ2-2
D gene: .
V gene: TRBV10-3
clone size: .
CDR3 DNA: TGTGCCATCAAGGAGGGAGCGAACACCGGGGAGCTGTTTTTT
CDR3 protein: CAIKEGANTGELFF

J gene: TRBJ1-1
D gene: .
V gene: TRBV3-1
clone size: .
CDR3 DNA: TGTGCCAGCAGCCATCGGGACATCGGCACTGAAGCTTTCTTT
CDR3 protein: CASSHRDIGTEAFF

J gene: TRBJ2-1
D gene: TRBD1
V gene: TRBV5-1
clone size: .
CDR3 DNA: TGCGCCAGCAGCTTGCTACAGGGGGCAGACAATGAGCAGTTCTTC
CDR3 protein: CASSLLQGADNEQFF

J gene: TRBJ2-3
D gene: .
V gene: TRBV6-1
clone size: once
CDR3 DNA: TGTGCCAGCATTGCGGCAGGGGGCACAGATACGCAGTATTTT
CDR3 protein: CASIAAGGTDTQYF

J gene: TRBJ2-7
D gene: .
V gene: TRBV3-1
clone size: few
CDR3 DNA: TGTGCCAGCAGCCACAGGGTAATCGGCTACGAGCAGTACTTC
CDR3 protein: CASSHRVIGYEQYF

J gene: TRBJ2-2
D gene: TRBD1
V gene: TRBV6-6
clone size: .
CDR3 DNA: TGTGCCAGCAGTTCGCTGGGGACAGACGCCGGGGAGCTGTTTTTT
CDR3 protein: CASSSLGTDAGELFF

J gene: TRBJ1-4
D gene: .
V gene: TRBV4-3
clone size: .
CDR3 DNA: TGCGCCAGCAGCCAGGGGGGGACCTTGAATGAAAAACTGTTTTTT
CDR3 protein: CASSQGGTLNEKLFF

J gene: TRBJ1-2
D gene: .
V gene: TRBV6-1
clone size: few
CDR3 DNA: TGTGCCAGCACCCATAACCATGAGCTGGACAGAAGCTATGGCTACACCTTC
CDR3 protein: CASTHNHELDRSYGYTF

J gene: TRBJ1-4
D gene: .
V gene: TRBV11-2
clone size: .
CDR3 DNA: TGTGCCAGCACCTCCCTAAACGTTCGCGAAAAACTGTTTTTT
CDR3 protein: CASTSLNVREKLFF

J gene: TRBJ2-7
D gene: TRBD2
V gene: TRBV6-1
clone size: .
CDR3 DNA: TGTGCCAGCAGTGAGATGCTAGCGGGGGCTACCTACGAGCAGTACTTC
CDR3 protein: CASSEMLAGATYEQYF

J gene: TRBJ2-2
D gene: .
V gene: TRBV7-8
clone size: once
CDR3 DNA: TGTGCCAGCAGCCCAGCCGGGACGGGCGGGGAGCTGTTTTTT
CDR3 protein: CASSPAGTGGELFF

J gene: TRBJ1-1
D gene: .
V gene: TRBV29-1
clone size: few
CDR3 DNA: TGCAGCGTACGTAGAGAACAGGGTAACACTGAAGCTTTCTTT
CDR3 protein: CSVRREQGNTEAFF

J gene: TRBJ2-3
D gene: .
V gene: TRBV5-4
clone size: once
CDR3 DNA: TGTGCCAGCAGCTTGGCGGGGGCGCCCCGTGGGGCAGATACGCAGTATTTT
CDR3 protein: CASSLAGAPRGADTQYF

J gene: TRBJ2-7
D gene: .
V gene: TRBV12-3/TRBV12-4
clone size: .
CDR3 DNA: TGTGCCAGCAGTCCCCAGTGGGGGCGGAGGGCCTACGAGCAGTACTTC
CDR3 protein: CASSPQWGRRAYEQYF

J gene: TRBJ2-1
D gene: .
V gene: TRBV11-2
clone size: .
CDR3 DNA: TGTGCCAGCAGCAGACTAGTGGCCAATGAGCAGTTCTTC
CDR3 protein: CASSRLVANEQFF

J gene: TRBJ1-4
D gene: .
V gene: TRBV18
clone size: .
CDR3 DNA: TGTGCCAGCGCACTCCTGGCCAAGGAAAAACTGTTTTTT
CDR3 protein: CASALLAKEKLFF

J gene: TRBJ2-4
D gene: .
V gene: TRBV19
clone size: .
CDR3 DNA: TGTGCCAGTAGTATCTGGCAACCGGGTGCCAAAAACATTCAGTACTTC
CDR3 protein: CASSIWQPGAKNIQYF

J gene: TRBJ2-4
D gene: TRBD2
V gene: TRBV3-1
clone size: few
CDR3 DNA: TGTGCCAGCAGCGCGTACCCATCTAGCGGGGGTTTAGCCAAAAACATTCAGTACTTC
CDR3 protein: CASSAYPSSGGLAKNIQYF

J gene: TRBJ2-7
D gene: TRBD1
V gene: TRBV9
clone size: .
CDR3 DNA: TGTGCCAGCAGCGCGGGACAGGGTGTTTACAATGAGCAGTACTTC
CDR3 protein: CASSAGQGVYNEQYF

J gene: TRBJ1-1
D gene: .
V gene: TRBV7-2
clone size: few
CDR3 DNA: TGTGCCAGCAGCACGGATCGCAGGGTTACTGAAGCTTTCTTT
CDR3 protein: CASSTDRRVTEAFF